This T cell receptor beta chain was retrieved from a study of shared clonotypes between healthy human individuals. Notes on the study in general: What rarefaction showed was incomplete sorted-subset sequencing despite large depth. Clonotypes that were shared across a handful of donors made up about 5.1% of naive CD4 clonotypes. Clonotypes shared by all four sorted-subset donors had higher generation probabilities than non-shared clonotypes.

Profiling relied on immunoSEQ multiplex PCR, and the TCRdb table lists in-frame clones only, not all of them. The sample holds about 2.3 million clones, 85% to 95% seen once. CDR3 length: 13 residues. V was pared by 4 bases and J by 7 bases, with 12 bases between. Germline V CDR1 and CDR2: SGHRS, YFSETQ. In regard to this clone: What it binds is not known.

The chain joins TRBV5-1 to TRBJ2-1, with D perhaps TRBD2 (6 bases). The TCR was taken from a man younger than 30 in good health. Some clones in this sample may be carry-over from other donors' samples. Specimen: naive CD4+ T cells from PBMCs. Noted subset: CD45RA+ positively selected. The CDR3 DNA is TGCGCCAGCAGCGCCAATAGCGGAAATGAGCAGTTCTTC. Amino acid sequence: CASSANSGNEQFF.